This TCR beta chain originates from a study of T cells in Graves' hyperthyroidism and ophthalmopathy (dated by TCRdb to the late 2010s). For the wider study: Peripheral blood was sampled at the time of initial diagnosis, prior to any treatment. An independent validation cohort of around 20 hyperthyroidism patients and over 15 patients who later progressed to ophthalmopathy tested prospective prediction of ophthalmopathy. According to the paper, TCR Vbeta CDR3 sequencing was carried out on 135 peripheral blood samples, which came from under 50 ophthalmopathy, around 74 hyperthyroidism and approximately 17 progressor patients. To identify distinguishing TCR V-J signatures, a discovery cohort of about 100 patients was used, comprising some 45 with Graves' ophthalmopathy and 57 with stable Graves' hyperthyroidism. The roughly 94 discovery patients were randomly split 7:3 into training and test sets. In addition, the study compared T-cell repertoires in thyroid tissue and in blood from 6 or 7 Graves' hyperthyroidism patients. After sampling, hyperthyroidism patients received methimazole starting at 30 mg daily, and ophthalmopathy patients received high-dose intravenous methylprednisolone. General study outcomes and caveats: Most expanded thyroid clonotypes (frequency above 0.001) were also found in blood, which suggests that blood repertoires may mirror thyroid immune responses. No statistical method was used to fix the sample size in advance, and group allocation was not hidden from the investigators. During validation, the model predicted progression to ophthalmopathy a median of around 6 months ahead of onset, with approximately 71% sensitivity and about 72% specificity. Ophthalmopathy was separated from stable hyperthyroidism by a 13 V-J signature model, with around 90% sensitivity and 81% to 82% specificity obtained in cross-validation and 80%/75% obtained in testing.

The TCR beta CDR3 regions were amplified from the RNA transcripts. The TCR CDR3 was subjected to a first round of RT-PCR using the HTBI primer set and the Qiagen OneStep RT-PCR kit. The libraries were constructed in a second round of multiplex PCR and then size-selected and purified. Paired-end sequencing of the libraries was performed with 100 bp reads on an Illumina HiSeq2000. Per the original workflow: SOAPnuke was used to process the raw data, with reads discarded if the reads contained adapters or uncalled bases, had a mean Phred below 15, or lacked an exact constant-primer or identifier match. COPE v1.2.5 was used to merge the high-quality paired reads, and each unique nucleotide sequence was defined as a clonotype. MiTCR v1.1 was used to align clonotypes to the IMGT TRBV, TRBD and TRBJ reference segments. Analysis was restricted to V-J combinations with a frequency above 0.0001, which covered approximately 99% of repertoires. A TCS score was defined as the ratio of F50 (clonal expansion) to E x V (chaos), with BLOSUM62-based TCRdist applied between CDR3 peptides within each V-J. Welch's t-statistics and random forest reduced around 520 V-J features to 10 to 15, which were used in a naive Bayes classifier (R e1071). The public reads were quality trimmed at Q25 with fastp and then assembled into clones with MiXCR by TCRdb, keeping productive beta chains. Identical CDR3 proteins give one entry, which carries the most common genes and DNA. The V and J calls reflect TCRdb's pipeline rather than the authors' work. The table for this sample lists about 740,000 distinct CDR3 sequences; 12% to 15% of them were counted only once. In total, the top ten clones hold more than 8.5% of the sample.

The CDR1 and CDR2 encoded by the germline V gene (reference sequence) are DFQATT and SNEGSKA. The CDR3 contains 15 residues, cysteine and phenylalanine counted. Only the CDR3 DNA stays, 45 bases, in frame from base 1. The V and J ends are trimmed by 0 bases and 6 bases, leaving 16 bases between them. This clonotype was picked up many times. Its antigen target is currently unknown. Base qualities are missing; no much larger clone stands one base away. A patient counted as having stable Graves' hyperthyroidism if no progression to ophthalmopathy occurred over 18 months of follow-up. Hyperthyroidism patients were newly diagnosed, had a disease duration of under 2 months, and were aged 18 to 65 years. Patients with uncontrolled infections, other autoimmune diseases, pregnancy or lactation were excluded. Diagnoses were based on clinical symptoms, serum thyroxine and TRAb, thyroid ultrasound and orbital computed tomography. Ficoll-Paque density gradient centrifugation was used to isolate PBMCs from about 10 ml of fresh peripheral blood. Trizol reagent was used to extract total RNA, and RNA quality was then checked on an Agilent 2100 Bioanalyzer.

The sequence links TRBV20-1 to TRBJ2-3; the D gene cannot be resolved beyond TRBD1 or TRBD2, each matching 5 bases. This receptor was taken from a woman aged 18-35 years with Graves' hyperthyroidism. What was sequenced was blood. CDR3 region: CSARDSGQAADTQYF. Read as DNA, the sequence is TGCAGTGCTAGAGATTCGGGGCAGGCGGCGGATACGCAGTATTTT.